The clone carrying this T cell receptor (beta chain) was detected ten times or more. The CDR3 sequence is 10 residues long. The germline CDR1 and CDR2 sequences are SQVTM and ANQGSEA. Covering alpha and beta chains, TRAV- and TRBV-specific primers were used for the first-strand cDNA. Using a constant-region primer together with a V-primer adapter, TCRs were subjected to roughly 20 PCR cycles of amplification. MiXCR was run by TCRdb on the reads, yielding one entry per CDR3 protein. Among some 46,000 distinct CDR3 sequences listed, around 25% were seen once. Sample time point: after trial treatment. Treatment denoted: LDRT plus nivolumab, ipilimumab, low-dose cyclophosphamide and aspirin (RACIN trial). The therapy administered to donors comprised nivolumab, ipilimumab, aspirin, low-dose cyclophosphamide and low-dose radiotherapy. The sample is drawn from a study of low-dose radiotherapy and immunotherapy resistance in tumors. Overall study context: Members of Cohort 2 were treated with 1 Gy per fraction every two weeks; their total was 13 Gy over 26 weeks. Intravenously given cyclophosphamide 200 mg/m2 followed a two-week schedule that placed each dose one day before radiation and immunotherapy.

The sample was PBMCs, taken after low-dose radiotherapy plus immunotherapy. The sequence came from a male donor with prostate cancer. The chain links TRBV29-1 to TRBJ2-3; D remains unclear. The CDR3 here is CSTLTDTQYF. The CDR3 bases are TGCAGTACTCTCACAGATACGCAGTATTTT.